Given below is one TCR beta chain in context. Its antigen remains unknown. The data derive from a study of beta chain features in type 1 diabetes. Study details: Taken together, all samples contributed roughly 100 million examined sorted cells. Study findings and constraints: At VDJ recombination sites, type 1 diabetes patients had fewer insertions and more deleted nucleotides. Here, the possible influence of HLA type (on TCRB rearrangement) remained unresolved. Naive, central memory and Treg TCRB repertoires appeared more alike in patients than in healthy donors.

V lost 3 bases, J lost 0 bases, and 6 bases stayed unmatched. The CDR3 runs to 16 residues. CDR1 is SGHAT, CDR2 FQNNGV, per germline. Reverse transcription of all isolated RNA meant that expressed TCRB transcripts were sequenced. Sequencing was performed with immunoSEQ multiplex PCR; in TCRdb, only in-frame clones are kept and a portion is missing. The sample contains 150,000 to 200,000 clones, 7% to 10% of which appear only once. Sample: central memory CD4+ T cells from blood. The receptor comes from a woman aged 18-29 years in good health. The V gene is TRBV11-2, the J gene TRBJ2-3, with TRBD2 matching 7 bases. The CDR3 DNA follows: TGTGCCAGCAGCTTGCTGGCGGGAGCTAGCACAGATACGCAGTATTTT. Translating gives CASSLLAGASTDTQYF.